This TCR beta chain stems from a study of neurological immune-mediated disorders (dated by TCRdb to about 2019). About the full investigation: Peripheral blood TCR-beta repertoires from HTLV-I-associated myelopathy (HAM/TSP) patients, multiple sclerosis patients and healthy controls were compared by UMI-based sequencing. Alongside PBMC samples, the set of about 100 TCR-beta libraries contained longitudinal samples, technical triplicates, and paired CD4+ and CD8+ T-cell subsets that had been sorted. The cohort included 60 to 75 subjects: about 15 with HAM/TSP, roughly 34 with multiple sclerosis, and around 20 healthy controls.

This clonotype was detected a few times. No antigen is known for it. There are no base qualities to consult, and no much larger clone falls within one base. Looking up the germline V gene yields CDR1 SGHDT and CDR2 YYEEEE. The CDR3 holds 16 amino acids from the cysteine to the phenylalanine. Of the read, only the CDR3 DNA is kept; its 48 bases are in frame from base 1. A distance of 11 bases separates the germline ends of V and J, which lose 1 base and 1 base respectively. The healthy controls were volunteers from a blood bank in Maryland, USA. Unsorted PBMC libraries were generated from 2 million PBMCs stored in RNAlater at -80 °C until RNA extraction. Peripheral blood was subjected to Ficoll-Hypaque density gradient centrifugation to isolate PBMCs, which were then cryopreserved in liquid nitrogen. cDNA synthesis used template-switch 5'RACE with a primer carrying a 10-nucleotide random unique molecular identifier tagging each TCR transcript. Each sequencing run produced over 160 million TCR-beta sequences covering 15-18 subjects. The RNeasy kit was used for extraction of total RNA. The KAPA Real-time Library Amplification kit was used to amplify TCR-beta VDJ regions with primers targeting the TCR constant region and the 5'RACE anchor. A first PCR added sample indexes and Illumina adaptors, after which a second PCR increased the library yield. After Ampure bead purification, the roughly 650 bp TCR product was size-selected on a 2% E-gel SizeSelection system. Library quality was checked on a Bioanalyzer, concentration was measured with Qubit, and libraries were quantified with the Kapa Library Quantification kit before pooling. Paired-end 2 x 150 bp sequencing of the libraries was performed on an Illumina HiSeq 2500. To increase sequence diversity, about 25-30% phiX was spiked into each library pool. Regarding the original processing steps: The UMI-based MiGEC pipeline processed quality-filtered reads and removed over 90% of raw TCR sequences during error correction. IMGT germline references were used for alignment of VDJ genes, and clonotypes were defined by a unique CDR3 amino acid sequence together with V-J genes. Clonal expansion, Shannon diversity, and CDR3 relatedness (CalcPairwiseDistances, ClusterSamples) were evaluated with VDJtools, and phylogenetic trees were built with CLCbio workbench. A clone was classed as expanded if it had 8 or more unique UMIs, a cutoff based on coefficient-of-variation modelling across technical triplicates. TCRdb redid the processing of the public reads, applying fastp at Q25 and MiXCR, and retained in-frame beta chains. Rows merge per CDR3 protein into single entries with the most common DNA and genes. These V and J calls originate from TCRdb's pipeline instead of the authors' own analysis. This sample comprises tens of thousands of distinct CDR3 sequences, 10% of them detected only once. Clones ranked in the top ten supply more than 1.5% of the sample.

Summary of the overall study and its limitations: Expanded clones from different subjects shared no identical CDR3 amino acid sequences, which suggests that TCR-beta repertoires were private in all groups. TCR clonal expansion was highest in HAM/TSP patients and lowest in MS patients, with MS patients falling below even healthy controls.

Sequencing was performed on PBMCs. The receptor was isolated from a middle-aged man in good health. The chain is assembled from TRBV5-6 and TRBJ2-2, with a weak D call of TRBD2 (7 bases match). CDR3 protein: CASSLWGGQNTGELFF. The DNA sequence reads TGTGCCAGCAGCTTGTGGGGGGGGCAGAACACCGGGGAGCTGTTTTTT.